The clone carrying this TCR beta chain was seen only a few times. The data belong to a study of blood T cell repertoires in COVID-19. Study at large: Samples taken during acute and convalescent COVID-19 were collected in the United States, Italy and Spain. T cells, B-cell-depleted T cells, or PBMCs provided the cDNA or gDNA that served as material.

In the source study's methods: Amplification from reference gene primers served as the basis for estimated nucleated cell counts. The protocol was immunoSEQ multiplex PCR, while the TCRdb copy is restricted to in-frame clones and leaves out a portion. V, J and clone size derive from that table, while D and trimming were established from the DNA sequence. This table has around 69,000 clones, more than 70% appearing once. V lost 5 bases to trimming and J lost 3 bases, with 17 bases between them. There are 16 residues in the CDR3. Germline V gene sequence: CDR1 MNHEY, CDR2 SVGEGT. The gene calls are TRBV6-2 or TRBV6-3 and TRBJ1-5; no definite D call. Sample: peripheral blood. The origin of this receptor is a man aged 50 to 60 with active COVID-19. CDR3: CASSPTQYGPNQPQHF. The DNA of the CDR3 is TGTGCCAGCAGTCCCACTCAATACGGTCCCAATCAGCCCCAGCATTTT.